These T cell receptor beta chains were read from a single sample in a study of cytomegalovirus exposure and HLA in healthy donors. The assay was immunoSEQ multiplex PCR, and TCRdb's table has in-frame clones only and misses some. The sample shows approximately 170,000 clones, roughly 80% of them seen only once. The sequencing sample was made of PBMCs. Receptors originate from a human donor in good health. Both conserved end residues are trimmed from each CDR3.

V,J,CDR3
TRBV7-2,TRBJ1-2,ASSLSMGQGYGYT
TRBV10-2,TRBJ1-2,ASSGTENYGYT
TRBV7-9,TRBJ1-4,ASSFQGAQGEKLF
TRBV5-1,TRBJ1-1,ASSPPGGDTEAF
TRBV29-1,TRBJ2-1,SVPSVNEQF
TRBV4-1,TRBJ2-7,ASSQGDGTGVGEQY
TRBV6-6,TRBJ1-5,ASSYGTGYYQPQH
TRBV6-5,TRBJ1-2,ASSSSEDTYNYGYT
TRBV11-2,TRBJ1-2,ASSLGGRAFGYT
TRBV7-2,TRBJ2-5,ASSFRADEETQY
TRBV29-1,TRBJ1-3,SVGRGGGNTIY
TRBV27,TRBJ2-1,ASRKLAGGYNEQF
TRBV5-8,TRBJ2-3,ASSWEWDTQY
TRBV9,TRBJ2-3,ASSGSSGGASDTQY